This TCR beta chain was identified in a study of vaccination and CD4 T cells after COVID-19. The CDR3 spans 13 residues. V gave up 6 bases and J gave up 10 bases, with 13 bases separating them. From germline, CDR1 is MNHEY and CDR2 SVGAGI. One entry per CDR3 protein, called by TCRdb with MiXCR from the PCR reads. The table includes tens of thousands of distinct CDR3 sequences, under 60% detected once. Positive PCR tests dated from March to December 2020, predating US Alpha, Beta and Delta variants. The rearrangement joins TRBV6-5 to TRBJ1-6; D uncertain. The receptor's source is a human donor who had recovered from COVID-19. Sequences were derived from CD4+ T cells from blood, sampled before SARS-CoV-2 vaccination. The CDR3 region is CASRLVERSPLHF. In DNA form, the CDR3 reads TGTGCCAGCAGATTAGTCGAACGATCACCCCTCCACTTT.